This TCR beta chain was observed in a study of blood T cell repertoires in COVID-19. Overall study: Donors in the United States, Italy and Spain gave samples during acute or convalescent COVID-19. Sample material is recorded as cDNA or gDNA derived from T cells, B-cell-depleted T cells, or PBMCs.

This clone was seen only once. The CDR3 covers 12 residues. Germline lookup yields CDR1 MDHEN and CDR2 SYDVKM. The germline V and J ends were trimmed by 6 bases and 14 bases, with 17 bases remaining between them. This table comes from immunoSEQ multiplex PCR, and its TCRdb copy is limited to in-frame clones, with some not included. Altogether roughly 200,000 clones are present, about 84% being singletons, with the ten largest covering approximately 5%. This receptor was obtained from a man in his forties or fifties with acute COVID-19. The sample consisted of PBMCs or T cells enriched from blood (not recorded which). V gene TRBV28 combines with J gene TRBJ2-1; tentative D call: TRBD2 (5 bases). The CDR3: CASSFSRGPEFF. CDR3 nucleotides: TGTGCCAGCAGCTTCTCTCGGGGTCCAGAGTTCTTC.